The 32 T cell receptor beta chains given below trace back to one sample, sequenced in a study of blood T cell repertoires in COVID-19. The assay was immunoSEQ multiplex PCR, and TCRdb's table has in-frame clones only and misses some. The table records about 410,000 clones, less than 95% of them present only once. The material sequenced was PBMCs or T cells enriched from blood (not recorded which). The receptors originated from a man younger than 35 who had recovered from COVID-19.

The chain joins TRBV27 to TRBJ2-2; 10 bases map to TRBD2. The ends lost 6 bases at V and 5 bases at J; junction bases unmatched: 6. Germline loops: CDR1 MNHEY, CDR2 SMNVEV (reference sequence). The CDR3 length is 15 residues. The CDR3 here is CASRPSGSLTGELFF. The CDR3 DNA reads as TGTGCCAGCAGGCCTAGCGGGAGCTTGACCGGGGAGCTGTTTTTT.

The V and J genes are TRBV7-3 and TRBJ2-3; TRBD1 might be the D (6 bases). Germline values: CDR1 SGHTA, CDR2 FQGTGA. CDR3 size: 14 residues. V was pared by 5 bases and J by 5 bases, with 14 bases between. This chain's CDR3 is CASSLTRGRDTQYF. Here the CDR3 DNA reads TGTGCCAGCAGCCTGACCAGGGGCCGAGATACGCAGTATTTT.

Note on this clone: The same CDR3 arises from other DNA sequences in this sample as well. The gene calls are TRBV6-5 and TRBJ2-5; D may be TRBD1 (5 bases). The CDR3 spans 14 residues. The ends were cut back, 5 bases at V and 2 bases at J, with 12 bases in the middle. Germline lookup yields CDR1 MNHEY and CDR2 SVGAGI. CDR3 in DNA: TGTGCCAGCAGTCCTTCAGGGTCACAAGAGACCCAGTACTTC. Residues: CASSPSGSQETQYF.

This chain uses TRBV25-1 with TRBJ1-2; maybe TRBD1 (5 bases). This CDR3 contains 15 residues. Looked up from germline, CDR1 is MGHDK and CDR2 is SYGVNS. The V end was cut by 6 bases, the J end by 1 base, with 15 bases between. CDR3 amino acids: CASSVGGDLNYGYTF. Written as DNA, the CDR3 is TGTGCCAGCAGCGTGGGGGGAGATCTTAACTATGGCTACACCTTC.

The CDR3 here is CASSLGGPQETQYF. For the CDR3, the DNA is TGTGCCAGCAGCTTGGGGGGTCCTCAAGAGACCCAGTACTTC. The chain employs TRBV7-3 and TRBJ2-5; D possibly corresponds to TRBD2 (6 bases). The CDR3 contains 14 residues. V was cut by 3 bases and J by 2 bases, with 10 bases left in between. CDR1 is SGHTA, CDR2 FQGTGA, per germline.

The chain couples TRBV28 to TRBJ2-3, with D uncertain. V shed 2 bases and J shed 3 bases, with 3 bases lying between them. The germline V gene encodes CDR1 MDHEN and CDR2 SYDVKM. This CDR3 contains 12 residues. This CDR3 reads CASSLITDTQYF. As DNA, the CDR3 is TGTGCCAGCAGTTTAATAACAGATACGCAGTATTTT. The full variable domain, its missing parts supplied by reference TRBV28 and TRBJ2-3, is DVKVTQSSRYLVKRTGEKVFLECVQDMDHENMFWYRQDPGLGLRLIYFSYDVKMKEKGDIPEGYSVSREKKERFSLILESASTNQTSMYLCASSLITDTQYFGPGTRLTVL.

V gene TRBV6-5 combines with J gene TRBJ1-2, with D unclear. With 6 bases removed from V and 6 bases from J, the gap between germline ends came to 14 bases. The CDR3 is 13 amino acids. Per germline, CDR1 MNHEY and CDR2 SVGAGI. DNA of the CDR3: TGTGCCAGCAGGGAGGAGTTAGGGCATGGCTACACCTTC. Translating gives CASREELGHGYTF.

This sequence joins TRBV2 and TRBJ2-3, with 7 bases that match TRBD1. The V segment lost 2 bases and the J segment 6 bases; nucleotides outside the gene matches: 5. The germline V gene has CDR1 SNHLY and CDR2 FYNNEI. The length of the CDR3 is 14 residues. CDR3 sequence reads: CASSERGRSDTQYF. The CDR3 nucleotides read TGTGCCAGCAGTGAAAGGGGGCGGTCGGATACGCAGTATTTT. The complete variable domain, with remaining parts taken from reference TRBV2 and TRBJ2-3, reads EPEVTQTPSHQVTQMGQEVILRCVPISNHLYFYWYRQILGQKVEFLVSFYNNEISEKSEIFDDQFSVERPDGSNFTLKIRSTKLEDSAMYFCASSERGRSDTQYFGPGTRLTVL.

V gene TRBV2 combines with J gene TRBJ1-1; unclear D gene. The CDR3 length is 12 residues. Trimming left V 6 bases short and J 5 bases short, with 10 bases between. Germline V gene sequence: CDR1 SNHLY, CDR2 FYNNEI. The CDR3, as DNA: TGTGCCAGCAGGGACGGGAAAACTGAAGCTTTCTTT. This sequence encodes CASRDGKTEAFF. The complete variable domain, with remaining parts taken from reference TRBV2 and TRBJ1-1, reads EPEVTQTPSHQVTQMGQEVILRCVPISNHLYFYWYRQILGQKVEFLVSFYNNEISEKSEIFDDQFSVERPDGSNFTLKIRSTKLEDSAMYFCASRDGKTEAFFGQGTRLTVV.

The V call is TRBV7-9, the J call TRBJ2-2; 10 bases agree with TRBD2. The trim removed 5 bases at V and 5 bases at J, leaving 5 bases unmatched. CDR3 size: 15 residues. The germline V gene has CDR1 SEHNR and CDR2 FQNEAQ (reference sequence). The CDR3, as DNA: TGTGCCAGCAGCCTTGGGACTAGCGAGACCGGGGAGCTGTTTTTT. Protein product: CASSLGTSETGELFF.

The CDR3 coding sequence is TGTGCCAGCAGCTTAGCGGCCGGGAAGAACACTGAAGCTTTCTTT. It translates to CASSLAAGKNTEAFF. This rearrangement joins TRBV7-9 to TRBJ1-1, with D unresolved. The ends were cut back, 0 bases at V and 1 base at J, with 9 bases in the middle. Germline CDR1 and CDR2: SEHNR and FQNEAQ (reference sequence). The CDR3 extends over 15 amino acids.

This clone showed up just a few times. The rearrangement links TRBV19 to TRBJ2-3; D perhaps matches TRBD1 (6 bases). Germline CDR1 is LNHDA and CDR2 is SQIVND (reference sequence). V was pared by 4 bases and J by 9 bases, with 20 bases between. This CDR3 comprises 15 residues. CDR3 nucleotides: TGTGCCAGTAGTACAACTCCCAGGGGAGAGGTGACGCAGTATTTT. It translates to CASSTTPRGEVTQYF.

The V gene is TRBV5-8, the J gene TRBJ1-1; no clear D. V lost 4 bases, J lost 1 base, and 14 bases lay in between. CDR3 size: 15 residues. Germline V lookup: CDR1 SGHTS, CDR2 YDEGEE. CDR3 in amino acids: CASSRWRAGNTEAFF. As DNA, the CDR3 is TGTGCCAGCAGCCGCTGGCGGGCCGGGAACACTGAAGCTTTCTTT.

The V and J genes are TRBV19 and TRBJ1-5, with TRBD1 as a possible D gene (6 bases). Deletions cut 6 bases from V and 1 base from J, with 13 bases between. This CDR3 comprises 15 residues. Germline CDR1 and CDR2: LNHDA and SQIVND (reference sequence). CDR3 DNA: TGTGCCAGTAGCGGCCGTCAGGGGAGCAATCAGCCCCAGCATTTT. It specifies CASSGRQGSNQPQHF.

V is TRBV11-3 and J is TRBJ1-3, with a tentative D call TRBD1 (5 bases). CDR1 is SGHNT and CDR2 is YENEEA in the germline V gene. The V end lost 6 bases, the J end lost 0 bases, and 9 bases lay between the germline ends. This CDR3 region has 14 residues. The CDR3 DNA reads TGTGCCAGCAGGGGGGGAATCTCTGGAAACACCATATATTTT. This gives the protein CASRGGISGNTIYF.

This clone was counted once. This chain connects TRBV5-4 to TRBJ2-2; 7 nucleotides align to TRBD2. The V gene's germline CDR1 is SGHNT and CDR2 YYREEE (reference sequence). After removal of 4 bases from V and 1 base from J, the junction contained 4 bases not matched to a gene. The CDR3 has 15 amino acids. This CDR3 is CASSPTGGNTGELFF. The CDR3 DNA sequence: TGTGCCAGCAGCCCCACGGGGGGGAACACCGGGGAGCTGTTTTTT.

In its sample, this clone was seen a few times. The chain employs TRBV3-1 (or the pseudogene TRBV3-2) and TRBJ1-4; D possibly corresponds to TRBD1 (5 bases). V lost 5 bases and J 5 bases, leaving 15 bases between the germline ends. Per the germline V gene, CDR1 is LGHDT and CDR2 is YNNKEL (reference sequence). The length of the CDR3 is 15 residues. This CDR3 is CASSYFRGGNEKLFF. The DNA for the CDR3 is TGTGCCAGCAGCTATTTTCGCGGGGGAAATGAAAAACTGTTTTTT.

The chain couples TRBV12-5 to TRBJ1-5; D possibly corresponds to TRBD1 (6 bases). The germline V gene has CDR1 LGHNT and CDR2 FRNRAP. Trimming shortened V by 7 bases and J by 6 bases, and 13 bases separated the two germline ends. This CDR3 contains 13 residues. CDR3 sequence: CASALGGVQPQHF. The CDR3 DNA reads as TGTGCTAGTGCCCTTGGGGGCGTTCAGCCCCAGCATTTT.

The CDR3 DNA reads TGTGCCAGTAGTATCTATAATGAAAAACTGTTTTTT. It yields the protein CASSIYNEKLFF. The genes are TRBV19 and TRBJ1-4; D unresolved. Germline loops: CDR1 LNHDA, CDR2 SQIVND (reference sequence). The CDR3 is 12 amino acids. V shed 3 bases and J shed 4 bases, with 3 bases lying between them.

The chain recombines TRBV6-2 or TRBV6-3 with TRBJ1-5, with TRBD1 matching over 8 bases. This CDR3 is built from 15 residues. Germline V lookup: CDR1 MNHEY, CDR2 SVGEGT. Unmatched junction bases numbered 8, after V lost 5 bases and J lost 5 bases. CDR3 in amino acids: CASSPGGSGYQPQHF. For the CDR3, the DNA is TGTGCCAGCAGTCCAGGGGGCTCGGGTTATCAGCCCCAGCATTTT.

This clone was seen just once. J is TRBJ2-3 and V is TRBV12-5; 15 bases fit TRBD2. V lost 4 bases to trimming and J lost 5 bases; unmatched junction nucleotides: 7. The CDR3 is 17 amino acids. Germline V lookup: CDR1 LGHNT, CDR2 FRNRAP. CDR3 sequence (DNA): TGTGCTAGTGGTTCCGGACTAGCGGGGGGGCTAGGAGATACGCAGTATTTT. Residues: CASGSGLAGGLGDTQYF.

This CDR3 reads CASSPLQGYNEQFF. The CDR3, as DNA: TGTGCCAGCAGCCCGCTTCAGGGTTACAATGAGCAGTTCTTC. V and J are TRBV3-1 (or the pseudogene TRBV3-2) and TRBJ2-1; weak D call: TRBD1 (5 bases). The CDR3 has 14 amino acids. The V gene lost 4 bases and the J gene lost 4 bases, with 11 bases spanning the gap. Germline V gene lookup returns CDR1 LGHDT and CDR2 YNNKEL (reference sequence).

This clone occurred once. This sequence joins TRBV7-9 and TRBJ1-1, with D uncertain. V was clipped by 7 bases and J by 1 base, with 10 bases between them. The CDR3 runs to 13 residues. Germline V gene data show CDR1 as SEHNR and CDR2 as FQNEAQ (reference sequence). CDR3 nucleotides: TGTGCCAGCACTCGAGTCGGGAACACTGAAGCTTTCTTT. Residues: CASTRVGNTEAFF.

V usage is TRBV7-8 and J usage is TRBJ2-1; 8 bases agree with TRBD2. The junction had 5 bases not matched to a gene; V was cut back by 3 bases and J by 4 bases. The germline gives CDR1 SGHVS, CDR2 FQNEAQ. This CDR3 has 15 residues. CDR3 nucleotides: TGTGCCAGCAGCTTCGGCGGGGGGTTGTACAATGAGCAGTTCTTC. This sequence encodes CASSFGGGLYNEQFF.

The chain combines TRBV7-3 with TRBJ1-2, with 8 bases aligning to TRBD1. Trimming removed 1 base from V and 8 bases from J; junction bases left unmatched: 6. Germline V gives CDR1 SGHTA, CDR2 FQGTGA. The CDR3 runs 14 residues. The CDR3 is CASSLSPGTGGYTF. The CDR3 DNA sequence: TGTGCCAGCAGCTTAAGTCCGGGGACAGGCGGCTACACCTTC.

The chain carries TRBV2 and TRBJ2-1; TRBD2 agrees at 8 bases. This CDR3 has 14 residues. From germline, CDR1 is SNHLY and CDR2 FYNNEI. J gave up 6 bases and V 8 bases, and 9 bases lay outside the gene matches. In nucleotides, the CDR3 is TGTGCCAGCGTCTCGCGGGGGGAATCCAATGAGCAGTTCTTC. It codes for CASVSRGESNEQFF.

On this clone: The same CDR3 can be traced to other DNA sequences in this sample. The J gene is TRBJ1-3, the V gene TRBV12-3 or TRBV12-4; D remains ambiguous. V lost 6 bases to trimming and J lost 0 bases, with 6 bases between them. The CDR3 has 13 residues. The CDR3 reads CASRRVSGNTIYF. CDR3 nucleotide sequence: TGTGCCAGCAGGCGGGTCTCTGGAAACACCATATATTTT.

This clone was picked up one time. The V gene is TRBV2, the J gene TRBJ2-7, with TRBD1 matching over 10 bases. The germline gives CDR1 SNHLY, CDR2 FYNNEI. Losses at the gene ends were 3 bases for V and 5 bases for J; bases not matched to a gene: 4. This CDR3 spans 14 amino acids. CDR3 loop: CASSDGTGDDEQYF. The CDR3, as DNA: TGTGCCAGCAGTGACGGGACAGGGGACGACGAGCAGTACTTC.

V usage is TRBV4-1 and J usage is TRBJ2-2, with TRBD2 matching 10 bases. The CDR3 runs 16 residues. The trim removed 0 bases at V and 6 bases at J, leaving 4 bases unmatched. The germline V gene encodes CDR1 MGHRA and CDR2 YSYEKL. The CDR3 DNA sequence: TGCGCCAGCAGCCAAGATGCGGGACTAGCGTCCGGGGAGCTGTTTTTT. It codes for CASSQDAGLASGELFF.

This clone was counted a single time. This chain connects TRBV5-1 to TRBJ2-5; a possible D gene is TRBD2 (6 bases). V dropped 4 bases and J dropped 4 bases, with 11 bases sitting between them. CDR3 length: 13 residues. Germline V gene lookup returns CDR1 SGHRS and CDR2 YFSETQ. The CDR3 sequence is CASSARGGETQYF. CDR3 bases: TGCGCCAGCAGCGCGCGGGGTGGAGAGACCCAGTACTTC.

V usage is TRBV20-1 and J usage is TRBJ1-2; D not certain. The CDR3 sequence is 15 residues long. V shed 3 bases and J shed 3 bases, with 17 bases lying between them. Germline lookup yields CDR1 DFQATT and CDR2 SNEGSKA (reference sequence). The CDR3 protein is CSASIPYKDYYGYTF. In DNA, the CDR3 is TGCAGTGCTAGTATACCTTACAAAGACTACTATGGCTACACCTTC.

The table lists this clone with a count of one. This chain joins TRBV19 and TRBJ2-7; 8 nucleotides match TRBD1. The CDR3 extends over 15 amino acids. The junction had 7 bases not matched to a gene; V was cut back by 4 bases and J by 2 bases. Germline CDR1 LNHDA, CDR2 SQIVND (reference sequence). The CDR3 here is CASSSPGTGAYEQYF. Here the CDR3 DNA reads TGTGCCAGTAGTAGCCCCGGGACAGGAGCCTACGAGCAGTACTTC.